The 16 T cell receptor beta chains given below trace back to one sample, sequenced in a study of blood T cells in healthy people across ages. The authors ran a second PCR of about 6 to 11 cycles using a sample-barcoded 5' primer and a J-beta primer mix. TCRdb independently ran MiXCR on the 5' RACE reads; one entry per CDR3 protein. The sample shows over 1,500,000 distinct CDR3 sequences, about two fifths of them seen only once. The sample taken for sequencing was blood. The receptor source for this set is a human donor in good health.

This clonotype was counted a few times. The J gene is TRBJ2-1, the V gene TRBV29-1, with 11 bases identical to TRBD2. Germline CDR1 SQVTM, CDR2 ANQGSEA. The CDR3 is made up of 12 amino acids. Trimming removed 6 bases from V and 15 bases from J; junction bases left unmatched: 10. As DNA, the CDR3 is TGCAGCGTCGAGGGACTAGCGGAAGAGTCGTTCTTC. Its protein is CSVEGLAEESFF.

V and J are TRBV20-1 and TRBJ1-2; D is unclear. Trimming left V 3 bases short and J 4 bases short, with 18 bases between. The CDR3 is 15 residues long. CDR1 is DFQATT and CDR2 is SNEGSKA in the germline V gene (reference sequence). CDR3 sequence reads: CSARLQRFYFYGYTF. The CDR3 coding sequence is TGCAGTGCTAGGCTACAGCGATTCTACTTCTATGGCTACACCTTC.

The rearrangement links TRBV12-3 or TRBV12-4 to TRBJ2-1; 7 bases line up with TRBD1. After removal of 5 bases from V and 9 bases from J, the junction contained 13 bases not matched to a gene. This CDR3 spans 15 amino acids. The CDR3 loop reads CASSPLNGQVGEQFF. CDR3 in DNA: TGTGCCAGCAGTCCCTTAAATGGACAGGTTGGTGAGCAGTTCTTC.

This clonotype was observed a single time. This chain connects TRBV6-2 or TRBV6-3 to TRBJ2-1, with 10 bases identical to TRBD2. The V gene end was trimmed by 5 bases and the J gene end by 0 bases; junction bases not matched to a gene: 7. The CDR3 runs 17 residues. CDR1 is MNHEY and CDR2 is SVGEGT in the germline V gene. The CDR3 region is CASSKLAGGYSYNEQFF. DNA of the CDR3: TGTGCCAGCAGTAAATTAGCGGGGGGTTACTCCTACAATGAGCAGTTCTTC.

As to this clonotype: A junction boundary mismatches the germline segment, possibly from a read error. This chain joins TRBV7-2 and TRBJ2-3; no firm D call. CDR1 and CDR2 from the germline V gene are SGHTA and FQGNSA. This CDR3 is built from 13 residues. The CDR3 DNA reads TGTGCCTGCAGCCCCCTCCGTGGGCATACGCAGTATTTT. This codes for CACSPLRGHTQYF.

The gene calls are TRBV28 and TRBJ1-1; a weak D match, TRBD1 (5 bases). Germline lookup yields CDR1 MDHEN and CDR2 SYDVKM. Trimming stripped 4 bases from V and 1 base from J, with 13 bases between. The CDR3 spans 15 residues. The CDR3: CASSSWGSKNTEAFF. DNA for the CDR3: TGTGCCAGCAGTTCATGGGGGAGTAAGAACACTGAAGCTTTCTTT.

A word on this clonotype: A clone one base away is much larger, so this may be a read error. The gene calls are TRBV7-8 and TRBJ2-4; 10 bases are shared with TRBD1. Germline V gene lookup returns CDR1 SGHVS and CDR2 FQNEAQ. CDR3 length: 15 residues. The CDR3 sequence is CASSVRDRGIGQQDF. DNA of the CDR3: TGTGCCAGCAGCGTCAGGGACAGGGGAATAGGGCAGCAGGACTTC.

V is TRBV15 and J is TRBJ2-4, with D maybe TRBD1 (6 bases). The J call may be in error: the DNA end matches TRBJ2-7 better. CDR1 is LNHNV, CDR2 YYDKDF, per germline (reference sequence). The CDR3 runs 16 residues. Written as DNA, the CDR3 is TGTGCCACCAGCAGCGCATCAGGGGCTTGGATAGTCGAGCAGTACTTC. It specifies CATSSASGAWIVEQYF.

The chain joins TRBV27 to TRBJ1-4, with TRBD1 as a possible D gene (5 bases). CDR1 is MNHEY and CDR2 is SMNVEV in the germline V gene (reference sequence). V was shortened by 5 bases and J by 8 bases, with 18 bases between the two germline ends. The CDR3 has 15 residues. CDR3 sequence reads: CASSPQTVPGEKLFF. DNA for the CDR3: TGTGCCAGCAGTCCCCAGACAGTTCCGGGGGAAAAACTGTTTTTT.

The gene calls are TRBV5-4 and TRBJ1-6; D is ambiguous. Deletions cut 2 bases from V and 10 bases from J, with 13 bases between. This CDR3 has 14 residues. Germline CDR1 and CDR2: SGHNT and YYREEE (reference sequence). The CDR3 is CASSFSGSSSPLHF. CDR3 in DNA: TGTGCCAGCAGCTTTTCAGGATCGAGCTCACCCCTCCACTTT.

In its sample, this clonotype was seen a few times. V usage is TRBV29-1 and J usage is TRBJ1-2; 7 bases are shared with TRBD1. This CDR3 has 11 residues. V was pared by 7 bases and J by 6 bases, with 5 bases of the junction left unmatched. The germline V gene encodes CDR1 SQVTM and CDR2 ANQGSEA. CDR3 in DNA: TGCAGCGCCAGGGACAGCCATGGCTACACCTTC. As protein: CSARDSHGYTF.

This clonotype was seen a few times. One junction end disagrees with the germline gene, perhaps due to a read error. V and J are TRBV20-1 and TRBJ1-5; D ambiguous. Germline values: CDR1 DFQATT, CDR2 SNEGSKA (reference sequence). CDR3 length: 14 amino acids. CDR3 bases: TGCAGTGCGAGAGGCTGGAAAAAGGGTCAGCCCCAGCATTTT. Amino acid sequence: CSARGWKKGQPQHF.

The chain combines TRBV29-1 with TRBJ1-2; possible D gene TRBD1, 6 bases. This CDR3 has 13 residues. Between the trimmed V and J ends, which lost 7 bases and 1 base, there was a span of 13 bases. Looked up from germline, CDR1 is SQVTM and CDR2 is ANQGSEA. CDR3 residues: CSGGQRLNYGYTF. The CDR3 bases are TGCAGCGGAGGACAGCGTCTTAACTATGGCTACACCTTC.

The chain links TRBV4-3 to TRBJ2-1; D unresolved. Germline CDR1 is LGHNA and CDR2 is YSLEER. V lost 1 base and J 12 bases, leaving 16 bases between the germline ends. The CDR3 runs to 14 residues. CDR3 sequence: CASSQVTAPLWQFF. For the CDR3, the DNA is TGCGCCAGCAGCCAAGTTACGGCCCCCCTTTGGCAGTTCTTC.

This clonotype has just a few counts. This chain uses TRBV7-8 with TRBJ1-5; D is uncertain. Germline V CDR1 and CDR2: SGHVS, FQNEAQ. V was pared by 0 bases and J by 2 bases, with 14 bases between. This CDR3 is built from 17 residues. CDR3 sequence (DNA): TGTGCCAGCAGCTTAGCGCCGAGGATTCTAGGCAATCAGCCCCAGCATTTT. Translating it yields CASSLAPRILGNQPQHF.

The chain employs TRBV19 and TRBJ2-7, with TRBD2 matching 11 bases. V lost 3 bases to trimming and J lost 3 bases; unmatched junction nucleotides: 1. Germline V lookup: CDR1 LNHDA, CDR2 SQIVND (reference sequence). This CDR3 comprises 14 residues. The CDR3 loop reads CASSMGLAVYEQYF. The CDR3 DNA reads TGTGCCAGTAGTATGGGACTAGCGGTCTACGAGCAGTACTTC.